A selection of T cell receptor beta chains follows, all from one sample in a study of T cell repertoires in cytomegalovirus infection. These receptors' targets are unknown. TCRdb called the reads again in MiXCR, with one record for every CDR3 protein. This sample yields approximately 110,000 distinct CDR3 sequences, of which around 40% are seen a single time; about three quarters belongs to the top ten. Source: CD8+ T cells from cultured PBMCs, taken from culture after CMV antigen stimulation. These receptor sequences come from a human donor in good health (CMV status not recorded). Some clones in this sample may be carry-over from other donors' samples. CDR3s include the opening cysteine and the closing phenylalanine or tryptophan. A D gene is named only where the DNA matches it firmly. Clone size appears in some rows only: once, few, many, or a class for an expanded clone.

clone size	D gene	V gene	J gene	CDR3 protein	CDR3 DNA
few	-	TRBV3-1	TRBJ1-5	CASSLAGQPQHF	TGTGCCAGCAGCCTTGCAGGTCAGCCCCAGCATTTT
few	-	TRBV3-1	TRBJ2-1	CASSRFGGQYNEQFF	TGTGCCAGCAGCCGATTCGGGGGCCAGTACAATGAGCAGTTCTTC
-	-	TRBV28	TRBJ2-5	CASSLRHREETQYF	TGTGCCAGCAGTCTAAGACATCGGGAAGAGACCCAGTACTTC
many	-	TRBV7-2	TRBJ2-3	CASSLAGGPTDTQYF	TGTGCCAGCAGCTTAGCGGGGGGCCCCACAGATACGCAGTATTTT
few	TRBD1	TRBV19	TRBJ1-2	CASSIELTGGSTYGYTF	TGTGCCAGTAGTATAGAGCTGACAGGGGGCTCTACCTATGGCTACACCTTC
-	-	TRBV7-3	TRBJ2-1	CASSGGGVNEQFF	TGTGCCAGCAGCGGCGGGGGCGTTAATGAGCAGTTCTTC
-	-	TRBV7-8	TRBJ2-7	CASSLGTGGRYEQYF	TGTGCCAGCAGCTTGGGGACGGGGGGCCGGTACGAGCAGTACTTC
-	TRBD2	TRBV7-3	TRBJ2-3	CASTASGFTDTQYF	TGTGCCAGCACGGCTAGCGGATTCACAGATACGCAGTATTTT
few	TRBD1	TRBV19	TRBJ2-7	CASTAGTGDYEQYF	TGTGCCAGTACCGCCGGGACAGGGGATTACGAGCAGTACTTC
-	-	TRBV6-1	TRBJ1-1	CASYTWEGTNTEAFF	TGTGCCAGCTACACATGGGAGGGGACGAACACTGAAGCTTTCTTT
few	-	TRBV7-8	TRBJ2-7	CASSLAGRYEQYF	TGTGCCAGCAGCTTAGCTGGCCGCTACGAGCAGTACTTC
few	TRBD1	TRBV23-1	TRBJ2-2	CASTPRETNRGQTNTGELFF	TGCGCCAGCACCCCAAGGGAGACTAACAGGGGGCAAACGAACACCGGGGAGCTGTTTTTT
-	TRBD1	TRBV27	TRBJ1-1	CASSLEGQGDEAFF	TGTGCCAGCAGTTTAGAGGGACAGGGGGATGAAGCTTTCTTT
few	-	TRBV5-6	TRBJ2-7	CASSFGTAQSEQYF	TGTGCCAGCAGCTTCGGCACCGCCCAAAGCGAGCAGTACTTC
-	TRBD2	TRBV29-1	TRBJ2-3	CSVEGLLASGGGDTQYF	TGCAGCGTTGAAGGACTATTGGCTAGCGGGGGTGGAGATACGCAGTATTTT
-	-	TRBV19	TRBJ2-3	CASSSRGADTQYF	TGTGCCAGTAGTTCACGGGGGGCCGATACGCAGTATTTT
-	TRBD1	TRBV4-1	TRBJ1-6	CASSQEWTGLTPLHF	TGCGCCAGCAGCCAAGAATGGACAGGGCTGACACCCCTCCACTTT
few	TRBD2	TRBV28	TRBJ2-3	CASSLLSGGADTQYF	TGTGCCAGCAGTTTACTCAGCGGGGGGGCAGATACGCAGTATTTT
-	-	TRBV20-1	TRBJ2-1	CSASGGRFAEQFF	TGCAGTGCTAGCGGGGGGCGGTTCGCTGAGCAGTTCTTC
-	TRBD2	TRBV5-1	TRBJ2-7	CASSLTGGSANEQYF	TGCGCCAGCAGCTTGACGGGGGGTTCGGCAAACGAGCAGTACTTC
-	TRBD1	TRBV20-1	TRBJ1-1	CSAEGQRAEAFF	TGCAGTGCTGAGGGACAGAGGGCTGAAGCTTTCTTT
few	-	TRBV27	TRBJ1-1	CASSLIPGGGTEAFF	TGTGCCAGCAGTTTAATCCCGGGGGGGGGAACTGAAGCTTTCTTT
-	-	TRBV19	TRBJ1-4	CASRTVLGGDEKLFF	TGTGCCAGTAGGACCGTTTTGGGGGGGGATGAAAAACTGTTTTTT
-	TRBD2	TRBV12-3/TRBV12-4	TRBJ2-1	CASSSALAGGEQFF	TGTGCCAGCAGTTCAGCTTTGGCGGGGGGTGAGCAGTTCTTC
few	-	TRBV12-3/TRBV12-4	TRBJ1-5	CASSPQVVGNQPQHF	TGTGCCAGCAGTCCCCAGGTCGTAGGGAATCAGCCCCAGCATTTT
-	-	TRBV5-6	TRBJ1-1	CASRLGLTEAFF	TGTGCCAGCAGATTAGGGTTAACTGAAGCTTTCTTT
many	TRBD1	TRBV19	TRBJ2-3	CASSPDRASTDTQYF	TGTGCCAGTAGTCCAGACAGGGCCAGCACAGATACGCAGTATTTT
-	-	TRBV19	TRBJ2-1	CASSISQGSYNEQFF	TGTGCCAGTAGTATATCACAGGGTTCCTACAATGAGCAGTTCTTC
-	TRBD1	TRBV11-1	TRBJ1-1	CASSPTGGDTEAFF	TGTGCCAGCAGCCCGACAGGGGGGGACACTGAAGCTTTCTTT
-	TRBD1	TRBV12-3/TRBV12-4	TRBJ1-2	CASSLSGGYGYTF	TGTGCCAGCAGTTTATCAGGGGGCTATGGCTACACCTTC
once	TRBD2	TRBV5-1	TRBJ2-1	CASSSYGSGGDEQFF	TGCGCCAGCAGCTCCTATGGTAGCGGGGGTGATGAGCAGTTCTTC
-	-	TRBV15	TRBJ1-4	CATSRVPGATNEKLFF	TGTGCCACCAGCAGAGTTCCGGGCGCAACTAATGAAAAACTGTTTTTT
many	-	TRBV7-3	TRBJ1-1	CASSFGGGTEAFF	TGTGCCAGCAGCTTCGGCGGGGGCACTGAAGCTTTCTTT
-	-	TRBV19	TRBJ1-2	CASSIGGEGGYTF	TGTGCCAGTAGTATTGGTGGTGAGGGTGGCTACACCTTC
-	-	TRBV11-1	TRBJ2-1	CASSFKYGNEQFF	TGTGCCAGCAGCTTTAAGTATGGCAATGAGCAGTTCTTC
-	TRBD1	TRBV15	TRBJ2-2	CATGQVNTGELFF	TGTGCCACGGGACAGGTGAACACCGGGGAGCTGTTTTTT
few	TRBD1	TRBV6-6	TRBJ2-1	CASRRSGTGGRGEQFF	TGTGCCAGCAGAAGAAGTGGGACAGGGGGGCGGGGTGAGCAGTTCTTC
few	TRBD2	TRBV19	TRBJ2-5	CASRRLAGVQETQYF	TGTGCCAGTAGAAGACTAGCGGGGGTCCAAGAGACCCAGTACTTC
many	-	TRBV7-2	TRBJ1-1	CASSGPFREDTEAFF	TGTGCCAGCAGTGGCCCGTTTAGGGAAGACACTGAAGCTTTCTTT
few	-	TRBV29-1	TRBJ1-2	CSVVNPRGGYTF	TGCAGCGTTGTCAACCCCCGAGGTGGCTACACCTTC
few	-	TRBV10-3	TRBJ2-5	CAIRAAGTPPRETQYF	TGTGCCATCAGGGCGGCGGGGACCCCCCCAAGGGAGACCCAGTACTTC
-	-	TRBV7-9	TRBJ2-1	CASSLVGQGQMNEQFF	TGTGCCAGCAGCTTAGTCGGCCAGGGTCAGATGAATGAGCAGTTCTTC
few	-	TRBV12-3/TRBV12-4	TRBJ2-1	CASTVAREEHEQFF	TGTGCCAGCACCGTGGCGAGGGAGGAACATGAGCAGTTCTTC